Here is one T cell receptor (beta chain) with its context. The antigen is undetermined. The donors were adults (healthy and HIV-negative) with no recent acute infections or vaccinations. CDR3 size: 11 residues. Per germline, CDR1 DFQATT and CDR2 SNEGSKA (reference sequence). V shed 1 base and J shed 9 bases, with 9 bases lying between them. Produced via immunoSEQ multiplex PCR; TCRdb's table is partial and in-frame only. The sample records under 200,000 clones, roughly 93% being singletons. The entry originates in a study of shared clonotypes between healthy human individuals. Study background: Three CD4 naive, three CD4 memory, two CD8 naive and one CD8 memory plate were used per donor. Overall study results and limits: Generation probability values for non-shared clonotypes were lower than those for clonotypes shared by all four donors. With a handful of donors compared, 4% to 5.5% of naive CD4 clonotypes were shared.

This receptor was identified in a woman in her thirties in good health. The rearrangement links TRBV20-1 to TRBJ1-1, with D possibly matching TRBD1 (6 bases). Sequences were obtained from naive CD4+ T cells sorted from blood. Subset noted: CD45RA+ positively selected. The CDR3 is CSARGGTKAFF. The DNA for the CDR3 is TGCAGTGCTAGAGGAGGGACAAAAGCTTTCTTT.